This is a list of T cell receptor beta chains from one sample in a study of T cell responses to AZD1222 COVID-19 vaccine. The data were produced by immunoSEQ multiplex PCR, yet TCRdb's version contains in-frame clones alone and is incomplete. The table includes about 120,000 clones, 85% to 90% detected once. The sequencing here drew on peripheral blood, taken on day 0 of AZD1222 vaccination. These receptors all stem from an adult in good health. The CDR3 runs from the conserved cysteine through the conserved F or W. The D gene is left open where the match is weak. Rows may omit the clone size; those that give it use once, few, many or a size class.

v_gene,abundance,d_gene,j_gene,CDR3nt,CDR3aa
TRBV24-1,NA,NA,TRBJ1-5,TGTGCCACCAGTGGCCCGGGGGCGAGGTATCAGCCCCAGCATTTT,CATSGPGARYQPQHF
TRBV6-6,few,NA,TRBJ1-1,TGTGCCAGCAGTTACCGCAGGGACACTGAAGCTTTCTTT,CASSYRRDTEAFF
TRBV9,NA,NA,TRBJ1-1,TGTGCCAGCAGCGTAGAATGGTCAAGTGAAGCTTTCTTT,CASSVEWSSEAFF
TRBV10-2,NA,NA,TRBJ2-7,TGCGCCAGCCGGTCCGGACCGATCTACGAGCAGTACTTC,CASRSGPIYEQYF
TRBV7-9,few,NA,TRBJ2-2,TGTGCCAGCAGCTTAGGTGCCGGGGAGCTGTTTTTT,CASSLGAGELFF
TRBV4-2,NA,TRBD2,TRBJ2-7,TGTGCCAGCAGCCACCGGACTAGTGGCTACGAGCAGTACTTC,CASSHRTSGYEQYF
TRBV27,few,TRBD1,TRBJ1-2,TGTGCCAGCAGACCTACAGGGGCGAGGAATGGCTACACCTTC,CASRPTGARNGYTF
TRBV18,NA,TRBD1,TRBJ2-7,TGTGCCAGCTCACCGGTGGAAGGGGGCGCATGGCAGTACTTC,CASSPVEGGAWQYF
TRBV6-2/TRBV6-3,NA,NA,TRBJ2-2,TGTGCCAGCAGTTACTCGATGGCCCGTGCGAACACCGGGGAGCTGTTTTTT,CASSYSMARANTGELFF
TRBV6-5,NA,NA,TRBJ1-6,TGTGCCAGCAGTTACTCAGAGAAGGGATCACCCCTCCACTTT,CASSYSEKGSPLHF
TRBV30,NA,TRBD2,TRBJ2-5,TGTGCCTCCCCGGGGGGCCAAGAGACCCAGTACTTC,CASPGGQETQYF
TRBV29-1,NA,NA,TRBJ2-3,TGCAGTGGTAAGACCGGGAGACTCTCAGATACGCAGTATTTT,CSGKTGRLSDTQYF
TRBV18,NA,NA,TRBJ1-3,TGTGCCAGCTCACCCAGGGACACTGGAAACACCATATATTTT,CASSPRDTGNTIYF
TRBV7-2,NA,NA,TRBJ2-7,TGTGCCAGCAGCTCCGGACAGATGATTAGCTCCTACGAGCAGTACTTC,CASSSGQMISSYEQYF
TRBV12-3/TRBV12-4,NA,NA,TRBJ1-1,TGTGCCAGCGGCCAGGGATCGAACACTGAAGCTTTCTTT,CASGQGSNTEAFF
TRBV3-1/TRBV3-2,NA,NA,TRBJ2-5,TGTGCCAGCAGCCAAGGGCCAAATTATCAAGAGACCCAGTACTTC,CASSQGPNYQETQYF
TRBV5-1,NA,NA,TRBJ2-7,TGCGCCAGCAGCTCTAAGGGTAACACCTACGAGCAGTACTTC,CASSSKGNTYEQYF
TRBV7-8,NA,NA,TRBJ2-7,TGTGCCAGCAGCTCCCCCCGGGACTCTCACTACGAGCAGTACTTC,CASSSPRDSHYEQYF
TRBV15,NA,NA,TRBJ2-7,TGTGCCACCAGCAGAGATGTTGGGTCCGCCTACGAGCAGTACTTC,CATSRDVGSAYEQYF
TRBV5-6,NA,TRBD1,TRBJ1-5,TGTGCCAGCAGCCCCAGACAGGGTGATAGCAATCAGCCCCAGCATTTT,CASSPRQGDSNQPQHF
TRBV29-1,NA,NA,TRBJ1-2,TGCAGCGTTGAGAGGACAGACTATGGCTACACCTTC,CSVERTDYGYTF
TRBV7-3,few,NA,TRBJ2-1,TGTGCCAGCAGCCCTCTGGGGCTCTACAATGAGCAGTTCTTC,CASSPLGLYNEQFF
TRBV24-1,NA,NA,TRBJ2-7,TGTGCCACCAGTCAGGGGGGTGCCTCCTACGAGCAGTACTTC,CATSQGGASYEQYF
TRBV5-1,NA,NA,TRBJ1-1,TGCGCCAGCAGCTTGGGTTTCAGGGACGGCAAGAGTGAAGCTTTCTTT,CASSLGFRDGKSEAFF
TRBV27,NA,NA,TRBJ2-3,TGTGCCAGTCAGCGCGAGGGAACAGATACGCAGTATTTT,CASQREGTDTQYF
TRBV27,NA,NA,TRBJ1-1,TGTGCCAGCAGTTTCCCCCAGGGTAGGGATACTGAAGCTTTCTTT,CASSFPQGRDTEAFF
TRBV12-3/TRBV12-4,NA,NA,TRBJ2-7,TGTGCCAGCAGTTTAGGGGTGGAGCAGTACTTC,CASSLGVEQYF
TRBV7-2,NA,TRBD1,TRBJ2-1,TGTGCCAGCAGCTACGACAGGGGGGGGAGCAATGAGCAGTTCTTC,CASSYDRGGSNEQFF
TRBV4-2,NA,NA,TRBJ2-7,TGTGCCAGCAGCCCCTACGACACGGGGCTATTCGAGCAGTACTTC,CASSPYDTGLFEQYF
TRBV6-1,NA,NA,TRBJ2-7,TGTGCCAGCAGTGAAGCTTTCGCCCTCTACGAGCAGTACTTC,CASSEAFALYEQYF
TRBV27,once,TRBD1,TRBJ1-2,TGTGCCAGCAGTTTGGACAGGGTGAACTATGGCTACACCTTC,CASSLDRVNYGYTF
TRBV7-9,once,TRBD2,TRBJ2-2,TGTGCCAGCAGCTTAGCCCTCCTAGCGGAGAACACCGGGGAGCTGTTTTTT,CASSLALLAENTGELFF
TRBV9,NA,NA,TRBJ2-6,TGTGCCAGCAGCCGAACCGACAGATCTGGGGCCAACGTCCTGACTTTC,CASSRTDRSGANVLTF
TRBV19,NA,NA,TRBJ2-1,TGTGCCGTACACTCCTACAATGAGCAGTTCTTC,CAVHSYNEQFF
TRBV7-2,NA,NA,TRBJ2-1,TGTGCCAGCAGCTTAGGGGGGGTGGCCAATGAGCAGTTCTTC,CASSLGGVANEQFF
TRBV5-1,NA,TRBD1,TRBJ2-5,TGCGCCAGCAGCACAAGACAGGGCAACCAAGAGACCCAGTACTTC,CASSTRQGNQETQYF
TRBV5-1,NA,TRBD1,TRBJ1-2,TGCGCCAGCAGCGTCAAACAGGGGACCTATGGCTACACCTTC,CASSVKQGTYGYTF
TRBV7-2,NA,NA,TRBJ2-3,TGTGCCAGCAGCTTTCGAGGAACCACAGATACGCAGTATTTT,CASSFRGTTDTQYF
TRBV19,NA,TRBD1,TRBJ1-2,TGTGCCAGTAGTGTGGGACAGGGGAACGGCTACACCTTC,CASSVGQGNGYTF
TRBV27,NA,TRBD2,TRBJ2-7,TGTGCCAGCAGTTTGCGTCCGACTAGCACGGGCGAGCAGTACTTC,CASSLRPTSTGEQYF
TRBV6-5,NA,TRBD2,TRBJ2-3,TGTGCCAGCAGTTACCTAGCGGGAGAAGGAGGGGGTACGCAGTATTTT,CASSYLAGEGGGTQYF
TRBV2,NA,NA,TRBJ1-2,TGTGCCAGCACCGAGAGTCAGGGCAGATCTAACTATGGCTACACCTTC,CASTESQGRSNYGYTF
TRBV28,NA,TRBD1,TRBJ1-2,TGTGCCAGCAGACAGACAGGGTCGGCGAGATATGGCTACACCTTC,CASRQTGSARYGYTF
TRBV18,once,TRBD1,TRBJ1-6,TGTGCCAGCTCCCTGTCCTCCGGACAGGGCGGATCACCCCTCCACTTT,CASSLSSGQGGSPLHF
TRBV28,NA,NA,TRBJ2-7,TGTGCCAGCGGCTTACAGGGAGGGAACTACGAGCAGTACTTC,CASGLQGGNYEQYF
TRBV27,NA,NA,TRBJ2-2,TGTGCCAGCAGTTTATCCGGGAGAGGCACCGGGGAGCTGTTTTTT,CASSLSGRGTGELFF
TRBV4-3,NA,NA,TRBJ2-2,TGCGCCAGCAGCCCCCCGAACACCGGGGAGCTGTTTTTT,CASSPPNTGELFF
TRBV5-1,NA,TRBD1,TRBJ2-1,TGCGCCAGCAGCTTGCCCCTGGGACAGGGGGCCGGTGAGCAGTTCTTC,CASSLPLGQGAGEQFF
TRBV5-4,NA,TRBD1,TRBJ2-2,TGTGCCAGCAGCCCTCACCCGGGACAGTTGGCGAACACCGGGGAGCTGTTTTTT,CASSPHPGQLANTGELFF
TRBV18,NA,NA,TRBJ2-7,TGTGCCAGCTCACCCGCGGAGACGGGGCAGTACTTC,CASSPAETGQYF
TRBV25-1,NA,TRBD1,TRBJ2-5,TGTGCCAGCAGTGAACTTCCAGGGGGAGAGACCCAGTACTTC,CASSELPGGETQYF
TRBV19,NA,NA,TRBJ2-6,TGTGCCAGTAGTATCATTGTAGGGTCTGGGGCCAACGTCCTGACTTTC,CASSIIVGSGANVLTF
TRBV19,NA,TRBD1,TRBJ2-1,TGTGCCAGTACCACGACAGGGTACAATGAGCAGTTCTTC,CASTTTGYNEQFF
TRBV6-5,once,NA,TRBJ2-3,TGTGCCAGCGGAGTCACTGATACGCAGTATTTT,CASGVTDTQYF
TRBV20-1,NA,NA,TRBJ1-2,TGCAGTGCTAGTTCCTCGGGACTAGGGTATGGCTACACCTTC,CSASSSGLGYGYTF
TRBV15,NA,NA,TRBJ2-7,TGTGCCACCAACACCCGGTGGATCCGGTCCTACGAGCAGTACTTC,CATNTRWIRSYEQYF
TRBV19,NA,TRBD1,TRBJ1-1,TGTGCCAGCCATGAACCGGGACAGGGCCTCACTGAAGCTTTCTTT,CASHEPGQGLTEAFF